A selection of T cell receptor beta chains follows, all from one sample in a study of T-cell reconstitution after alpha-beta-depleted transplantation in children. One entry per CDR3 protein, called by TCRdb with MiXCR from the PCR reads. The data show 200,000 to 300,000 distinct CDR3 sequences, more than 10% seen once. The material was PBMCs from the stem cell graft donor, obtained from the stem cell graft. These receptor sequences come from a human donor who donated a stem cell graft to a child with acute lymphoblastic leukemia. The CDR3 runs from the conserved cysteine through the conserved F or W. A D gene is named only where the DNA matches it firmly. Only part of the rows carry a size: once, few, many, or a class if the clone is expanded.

DNA: TGTGCCAGCAGTGCGCAGGGCCCCCATTACAATGAGCAGTTCTTC
CDR3: CASSAQGPHYNEQFF
size: many
V: TRBV6-1
D: -
J: TRBJ2-1

DNA: TGTGCCAGCAGTCCCGGCGGACGAGAGACCCAGTACTTC
CDR3: CASSPGGRETQYF
size: many
V: TRBV27
D: -
J: TRBJ2-5

DNA: TGTGCCAGCAGTTTAAGTGCCGCGGTGGGGGGAGAGACCCAGTACTTC
CDR3: CASSLSAAVGGETQYF
size: many
V: TRBV27
D: -
J: TRBJ2-5

DNA: TGTGCCACCAGTGACCCCGCCGGGAGGGGGGAGACCCAGTACTTC
CDR3: CATSDPAGRGETQYF
size: many
V: TRBV24-1
D: TRBD2
J: TRBJ2-5

DNA: TGTGCCAGCAGTTACGAACGGGTCTACGAGCAGTACTTC
CDR3: CASSYERVYEQYF
size: many
V: TRBV6-2/TRBV6-3
D: -
J: TRBJ2-7

DNA: TGTGCCAGCAGCCCCTACAGGGATACGACAGATACGCAGTATTTT
CDR3: CASSPYRDTTDTQYF
size: many
V: TRBV4-2
D: -
J: TRBJ2-3

DNA: TGCGCCAGCAGCTTGGGGGGTGTAGGAGCGACCCCTAATTCACCCCTCCACTTT
CDR3: CASSLGGVGATPNSPLHF
size: many
V: TRBV5-1
D: -
J: TRBJ1-6

DNA: TGCGCCAGCAGCCAAGATCTCGGCGGGGGAGCCAAGGAGACCCAGTACTTC
CDR3: CASSQDLGGGAKETQYF
size: -
V: TRBV4-3
D: TRBD2
J: TRBJ2-5

DNA: TGCAGTGCTGGAGCGGGAGGGCGCGGGGAGCTGTTTTTT
CDR3: CSAGAGGRGELFF
size: -
V: TRBV20-1
D: TRBD2
J: TRBJ2-2

DNA: TGTGCCAGCAGTTCCCCCGGAGGGCTTAGCTCCTACAATGAGCAGTTCTTC
CDR3: CASSSPGGLSSYNEQFF
size: -
V: TRBV12-3/TRBV12-4
D: -
J: TRBJ2-1

DNA: TGTGCCAGCGGCCCCGGCGTTAATAACTATGGCTACACCTTC
CDR3: CASGPGVNNYGYTF
size: few
V: TRBV13
D: -
J: TRBJ1-2

DNA: TGTGCCAGCAGCCCAAAGACGACAGGGTACACTGAAGCTTTCTTT
CDR3: CASSPKTTGYTEAFF
size: many
V: TRBV7-9
D: TRBD1
J: TRBJ1-1

DNA: TGTGCCAGCAGCAACGGACAGGGCCCAGATACGCAGTATTTT
CDR3: CASSNGQGPDTQYF
size: many
V: TRBV7-6
D: TRBD1
J: TRBJ2-3

DNA: TGCAGCGTTGAAGGCGGGAGGGCCAGTGAGCAGTTCTTC
CDR3: CSVEGGRASEQFF
size: many
V: TRBV29-1
D: TRBD2
J: TRBJ2-1

DNA: TGTGCCAGCAGCTCAGGACAGGGCTTAGGAGCGGGATACAATGAGCAGTTCTTC
CDR3: CASSSGQGLGAGYNEQFF
size: many
V: TRBV11-1
D: -
J: TRBJ2-1

DNA: TGTGCCAGCAGCTCGCCTTCAAGGGTTCTCCTGTACGAGCAGTACTTC
CDR3: CASSSPSRVLLYEQYF
size: many
V: TRBV12-3/TRBV12-4
D: -
J: TRBJ2-7

DNA: TGCGCCAGCAGCCAGGGCCCAAGAGGGGGGAATGAGCAGTTCTTC
CDR3: CASSQGPRGGNEQFF
size: many
V: TRBV4-3
D: -
J: TRBJ2-1

DNA: TGTGCCACCAGAACACCCCCCACAGATACGCAGTATTTT
CDR3: CATRTPPTDTQYF
size: few
V: TRBV15
D: -
J: TRBJ2-3

DNA: TGTGCCAGCAGCTTTGACAGGGAAGCTTTCTTT
CDR3: CASSFDREAFF
size: -
V: TRBV7-9
D: -
J: TRBJ1-1

DNA: TGTGCCAGCAGTGAACGCCGACAAGAGACCCAGTACTTC
CDR3: CASSERRQETQYF
size: many
V: TRBV6-1
D: -
J: TRBJ2-5

DNA: TGTGCCAGCACTTGTACTGGGACTAGCGGGGACCGTAGCGGCTCCTACAATGAGCAGTTCTTC
CDR3: CASTCTGTSGDRSGSYNEQFF
size: many
V: TRBV6-7
D: TRBD2
J: TRBJ2-1

DNA: TGTGCCAGCAGCTACCGACAGGGCCCCTATGGCTACACCTTC
CDR3: CASSYRQGPYGYTF
size: -
V: TRBV7-9
D: TRBD1
J: TRBJ1-2

DNA: TGCTGTGCTAGCCGGGTGAGGGGTAGCTCCTATAATTCACCCCTCCACTTT
CDR3: CCASRVRGSSYNSPLHF
size: few
V: TRBV20-1
D: -
J: TRBJ1-6

DNA: TGTGCCAGCAGCCCGACGGCCCTGGGACGGGATCTGTACGAGCAGTACTTC
CDR3: CASSPTALGRDLYEQYF
size: many
V: TRBV7-2
D: -
J: TRBJ2-7

DNA: TGTGCCAGCACGCACCAGCGGGAGGCCGGGGAGCTGTTTTTT
CDR3: CASTHQREAGELFF
size: many
V: TRBV28
D: TRBD2
J: TRBJ2-2

DNA: TGCGCCAGCAGCCTGGGAGCACGGGGGCGATCCGGGGAGCTGTTTTTT
CDR3: CASSLGARGRSGELFF
size: many
V: TRBV5-1
D: -
J: TRBJ2-2

DNA: TGTGCCATCAGTGAGTCTGGGGGCAGGGGATTTGGCTACACCTTC
CDR3: CAISESGGRGFGYTF
size: many
V: TRBV10-3
D: -
J: TRBJ1-2

DNA: TGTGCCAGCAGCTATCGTCGTAGCTCCTACAATGAGCAGTTCTTC
CDR3: CASSYRRSSYNEQFF
size: many
V: TRBV5-4
D: -
J: TRBJ2-1

DNA: TGTGCCAGCAGCCAAGGTAGGGCTGCGGCCAACGTCCTGACTTTC
CDR3: CASSQGRAAANVLTF
size: many
V: TRBV3-1
D: -
J: TRBJ2-6

DNA: TGCGCCAGCAGTTTTACCGGGACAGGGCGATATGGCTACACCTTC
CDR3: CASSFTGTGRYGYTF
size: many
V: TRBV5-1
D: TRBD1
J: TRBJ1-2

DNA: TGTGCCAGCAGCTTAGAGGGGCGCGGGGGGGCCCCGGATAATGAGCAGTTCTTC
CDR3: CASSLEGRGGAPDNEQFF
size: many
V: TRBV11-2
D: TRBD2
J: TRBJ2-1

DNA: TGTGCCAGCAGCTTCTTCAGCGGGGGGGCTTACGAGCAGTACTTC
CDR3: CASSFFSGGAYEQYF
size: -
V: TRBV7-2
D: TRBD2
J: TRBJ2-7

DNA: TGTGCCAGCAGTTTAAGGGCCAATCAGCCCCAGCATTTT
CDR3: CASSLRANQPQHF
size: many
V: TRBV12-3/TRBV12-4
D: -
J: TRBJ1-5

DNA: TGTGCCAGCAGTTACGGACTAGGAAGCCGTCTAGAGACCCAGTACTTC
CDR3: CASSYGLGSRLETQYF
size: few
V: TRBV6-5
D: TRBD2
J: TRBJ2-5

DNA: TGTGCCAGCAGTTTAAGTTCTGGGGCCAACGTCCTGACTTTC
CDR3: CASSLSSGANVLTF
size: many
V: TRBV12-3/TRBV12-4
D: -
J: TRBJ2-6

DNA: TGTGCCAGCAGTTACTACAGGCCCACCTATAATTCACCCCTCCACTTT
CDR3: CASSYYRPTYNSPLHF
size: few
V: TRBV6-5
D: -
J: TRBJ1-6

DNA: TGTGCCAGCAGCCAAGATCTTGGGGGCATTGAGACCCAGTACTTC
CDR3: CASSQDLGGIETQYF
size: many
V: TRBV4-2
D: -
J: TRBJ2-5

DNA: TGTGCCAGCAGTTTTATCGGAGTGGGCGTCCGTGGATACGAGCAGTACTTC
CDR3: CASSFIGVGVRGYEQYF
size: many
V: TRBV28
D: -
J: TRBJ2-7

DNA: TGTGCCAGCAGCTTAGTCGAAGGGGCTGGAGCTTTCTTT
CDR3: CASSLVEGAGAFF
size: -
V: TRBV7-2
D: -
J: TRBJ1-1

DNA: TGTGCCACCAGTGGAGGCGCGGGCAGAAAAGAGACCCAGTACTTC
CDR3: CATSGGAGRKETQYF
size: many
V: TRBV24-1
D: -
J: TRBJ2-5

DNA: TGTGCCAGCACCCTAAGACAGTCAAACACTGAAGCTTTCTTT
CDR3: CASTLRQSNTEAFF
size: many
V: TRBV7-2
D: -
J: TRBJ1-1

DNA: TGCGCCAGCAGCCAAGTTAAGGAAAAACTGTTTTTT
CDR3: CASSQVKEKLFF
size: many
V: TRBV4-3
D: -
J: TRBJ1-4

DNA: TGTGCCAGTACCATTGGACAGGCTATGAACACTGAAGCTTTCTTT
CDR3: CASTIGQAMNTEAFF
size: few
V: TRBV19
D: TRBD1
J: TRBJ1-1

DNA: TGTGCCAGCAGTTTGAACGGGTTAGGGGAGCCCCAGCATTTT
CDR3: CASSLNGLGEPQHF
size: many
V: TRBV12-3/TRBV12-4
D: -
J: TRBJ1-5

DNA: TGCGCCAGCAGCCCCCGTTCCTGGGGGGCCCACAATGAGCAGTTCTTC
CDR3: CASSPRSWGAHNEQFF
size: many
V: TRBV5-1
D: -
J: TRBJ2-1

DNA: TGCAGCGTTTCAGGGGACACGGGCGAGCAGTACTTC
CDR3: CSVSGDTGEQYF
size: many
V: TRBV29-1
D: -
J: TRBJ2-7

DNA: TGCGCCAGCAGCCAATGGACAGGGGCCGACTACGAGCAGTACTTC
CDR3: CASSQWTGADYEQYF
size: many
V: TRBV4-3
D: TRBD1
J: TRBJ2-7

DNA: TGTGCCAGCAGTTATGAGCCGCTGAGCTCCTATAATTCACCCCTCCACTTT
CDR3: CASSYEPLSSYNSPLHF
size: many
V: TRBV6-5
D: -
J: TRBJ1-6

DNA: TGCGCCAGCAGCCCCGCTGGGGGCGGGGGAGAAAAACTGTTTTTT
CDR3: CASSPAGGGGEKLFF
size: many
V: TRBV5-1
D: -
J: TRBJ1-4

DNA: TGTGCCATCAGTGAGGCAAAGGGGGGCATTTCGTACGAGCAGTACTTC
CDR3: CAISEAKGGISYEQYF
size: -
V: TRBV10-3
D: -
J: TRBJ2-7